Presented here are 23 T cell receptor beta chains from one specimen sequenced in a study of B cell selection in AIRE deficiency. Regulatory T cells were sorted as CD4+CD25hiCD127low/negative cells. This table comes from immunoSEQ multiplex PCR, and its TCRdb copy is limited to in-frame clones, with some not included. Of about 26,000 clones listed, roughly 90% are singletons. Input material: CD4+CD25+ Tregs sorted from PBMCs. These receptors were obtained from a human donor in good health.

This chain links TRBV7-3 with TRBJ1-6; 9 bases map to TRBD1. CDR1 SGHTA and CDR2 FQGTGA come from the germline V gene. The V and J ends lost 5 bases and 7 bases, in that order; junction bases with no gene match: 3. The CDR3 sequence is 14 residues long. The CDR3 sequence is CASSRTGENSPLHF. The CDR3 DNA is TGTGCCAGCAGCCGGACAGGGGAAAATTCACCCCTCCACTTT.

As DNA, the CDR3 is TGTGCCAGCAGTGCGTCAGGTGGGCAGGGAGCCAAAAACATTCAGTACTTC. Translating it yields CASSASGGQGAKNIQYF. The V gene is TRBV25-1, the J gene TRBJ2-4, with D possibly matching TRBD1 (5 bases). The germline gives CDR1 MGHDK, CDR2 SYGVNS. V was pared by 4 bases and J by 0 bases, with 16 bases between. The CDR3 contains 17 residues.

V is TRBV18 and J is TRBJ1-5; D is unclear. The CDR3 sequence is 14 residues long. Germline CDR1 KGHSH, CDR2 LQKENI. Trimming took off 6 bases at V and 6 bases at J, with 15 bases between the two ends. This chain's CDR3 is CASSPQVSGQPQHF. The CDR3 region has the DNA TGTGCCAGCTCCCCCCAGGTTTCGGGTCAGCCCCAGCATTTT.

V and J are TRBV15 and TRBJ1-6, with no clear D. Germline CDR1 reads LNHNV; CDR2 reads YYDKDF (reference sequence). The CDR3 runs to 13 residues. The V gene lost 2 bases and the J gene lost 11 bases, with 10 bases spanning the gap. The DNA for the CDR3 is TGTGCCACCAGCAGATCGGACGGGCCACCCCTCCACTTT. It translates to CATSRSDGPPLHF.

This chain joins TRBV18 and TRBJ1-1; D is ambiguous. The CDR3 loop spans 14 amino acids. CDR1 and CDR2 from the germline V gene are KGHSH and LQKENI. V lost 1 base and J 6 bases, leaving 12 bases between the germline ends. CDR3 DNA sequence: TGTGCCAGCTCACCACGGGAGGGAGGCGCTGAAGCTTTCTTT. Amino acid sequence: CASSPREGGAEAFF.

The rearrangement links TRBV2 to TRBJ2-7; D is ambiguous. The germline V gene encodes CDR1 SNHLY and CDR2 FYNNEI. Trimming left V 4 bases short and J 1 base short, with 2 bases between. The CDR3 covers 11 residues. The CDR3: CASSGSYEQYF. CDR3 bases: TGTGCCAGCAGTGGGTCCTACGAGCAGTACTTC.

The V call is TRBV27, the J call TRBJ2-7; the D is unclear. V was clipped by 4 bases and J by 6 bases, with 16 bases between them. The length of the CDR3 is 14 residues. Germline CDR1 reads MNHEY; CDR2 reads SMNVEV (reference sequence). CDR3 in amino acids: CASSSRMGWGEQYF. The DNA for the CDR3 is TGTGCCAGCAGTTCCCGGATGGGCTGGGGCGAGCAGTACTTC.

V and J are TRBV6-1 and TRBJ1-1; TRBD1 agrees at 8 bases. The J segment lost 5 bases and the V segment lost 6 bases, leaving 5 bases of the junction unmatched. This CDR3 has 13 residues. The germline V gene has CDR1 MNHNS and CDR2 SASEGT. CDR3 residues: CASRDRDRTEAFF. CDR3 in DNA: TGTGCCAGCAGGGACAGGGATAGGACTGAAGCTTTCTTT.

The chain joins TRBV7-3 to TRBJ2-3; D gene unclear. The CDR3 totals 15 residues. The V and J ends lost 4 bases and 0 bases respectively, with 11 bases between them. Germline CDR1 reads SGHTA; CDR2 reads FQGTGA. The CDR3 protein is CASSSMGSSTDTQYF. For the CDR3, the DNA is TGTGCCAGCAGCTCAATGGGGTCTAGCACAGATACGCAGTATTTT.

The chain has TRBV28 and TRBJ2-3, with a weak D call TRBD2 (6 bases). Trimming left V 0 bases short and J 3 bases short, with 10 bases between. Germline CDR1 is MDHEN and CDR2 is SYDVKM. The CDR3 consists of 15 residues. CDR3 DNA: TGTGCCAGCAGTTTATGGGGGGGACCGACAGATACGCAGTATTTT. The encoded protein is CASSLWGGPTDTQYF.

J is TRBJ1-2 and V is TRBV28; D is unresolved. V lost 3 bases, J lost 4 bases, and 9 bases lay in between. CDR3 size: 13 residues. CDR1 MDHEN and CDR2 SYDVKM come from the germline V gene. CDR3 amino acids: CASSFAWGYGYTF. The CDR3 DNA reads as TGTGCCAGCAGTTTCGCGTGGGGCTATGGCTACACCTTC.

The rearrangement uses TRBV30 and TRBJ2-7; 7 positions agree with TRBD1. Germline V gene data show CDR1 as GTSNPN and CDR2 as SVGIG (reference sequence). This CDR3 comprises 15 residues. The ends lost 3 bases at V and 0 bases at J; junction bases unmatched: 8. The CDR3 sequence: CAWRPMTGFSYEQYF. CDR3 bases: TGTGCCTGGAGACCAATGACAGGGTTCTCCTACGAGCAGTACTTC.

The genes are TRBV29-1 and TRBJ1-1; D unresolved. With 3 bases removed from V and 8 bases from J, the gap between germline ends came to 4 bases. Germline loops: CDR1 SQVTM, CDR2 ANQGSEA. This CDR3 contains 9 residues. CDR3 residues: CSVDREAFF. The CDR3 DNA sequence: TGCAGCGTTGACAGGGAAGCTTTCTTT.

The gene calls are TRBV18 and TRBJ1-3, with D hard to call. The CDR3 is made up of 12 amino acids. CDR1 is KGHSH and CDR2 is LQKENI in the germline V gene. Trimming pared 0 bases from V and 7 bases from J, leaving 4 bases between. CDR3 region: CASSPPTNTIYF. CDR3 coding DNA: TGTGCCAGCTCACCACCGACTAACACCATATATTTT.

In DNA, the CDR3 is TGTGCCAGCTCACCGGGACAGGTGAGGGACGAGCAGTACTTC. This codes for CASSPGQVRDEQYF. The chain links TRBV18 to TRBJ2-7; TRBD1 aligns across 8 bases. This CDR3 is 14 amino acids long. The germline V gene encodes CDR1 KGHSH and CDR2 LQKENI. V lost 3 bases to trimming and J lost 5 bases; unmatched junction nucleotides: 6.

V and J are TRBV5-1 and TRBJ2-7; maybe TRBD1 (6 bases). The CDR3 has 13 residues. Per germline, CDR1 SGHRS and CDR2 YFSETQ. Trimming cost V 6 bases and J 5 bases, with 15 bases left between them. CDR3 nucleotides: TGCGCCAGCAACCCACAGGGTCTGGACGAGCAGTACTTC. It translates to CASNPQGLDEQYF.

The chain uses TRBV7-8 and TRBJ2-5; D is unclear. The CDR3 length is 13 residues. Germline assignment: CDR1 SGHVS and CDR2 FQNEAQ. Trimming pared 1 base from V and 5 bases from J, leaving 8 bases between. CDR3: CASSLESRETQYF. In nucleotides, the CDR3 is TGTGCCAGCAGCTTAGAGTCTCGGGAGACCCAGTACTTC.

The chain recombines TRBV29-1 with TRBJ1-4, with 9 positions matching TRBD1. The CDR3 length is 13 residues. The germline CDR1 and CDR2 sequences are SQVTM and ANQGSEA. J lost 7 bases, V lost 6 bases, and 6 bases had no gene match. CDR3 loop: CSVQTGGGEKLFF. CDR3 DNA sequence: TGCAGCGTCCAGACAGGGGGGGGTGAAAAACTGTTTTTT.

J is TRBJ2-1 and V is TRBV7-9, with 11 bases identical to TRBD1. V lost 6 bases, J lost 15 bases, and 7 bases stayed unmatched. This CDR3 is 12 amino acids long. Germline values: CDR1 SEHNR, CDR2 FQNEAQ (reference sequence). The CDR3 region has the DNA TGTGCCAGCAGTTTACCGGGACAGGGGGGGTTCTTC. It translates to CASSLPGQGGFF.

The count of this clone is one. The chain employs TRBV7-9 and TRBJ1-1; TRBD1 aligns across 7 bases. V lost 5 bases to trimming and J lost 1 base; unmatched junction nucleotides: 10. CDR1 is SEHNR and CDR2 is FQNEAQ in the germline V gene (reference sequence). This CDR3 has 16 amino acids. The CDR3 here is CASSLTGISWNTEAFF. The CDR3 DNA follows: TGTGCCAGCAGCCTGACAGGGATTTCATGGAACACTGAAGCTTTCTTT. The full variable domain, completed using reference TRBV7-9 and TRBJ1-1, is DTGVSQNPRHKITKRGQNVTFRCDPISEHNRLYWYRQTLGQGPEFLTYFQNEAQLEKSRLLSDRFSAERPKGSFSTLEIQRTEQGDSAMYLCASSLTGISWNTEAFFGQGTRLTVV.

The chain is built from TRBV5-1 and TRBJ1-5; maybe TRBD1 (6 bases). V lost 3 bases, J lost 7 bases, and 11 bases lay in between. Germline V gives CDR1 SGHRS, CDR2 YFSETQ. The length of the CDR3 is 13 residues. The chain's CDR3 is CASSSGQGQPQHF. CDR3 in DNA: TGCGCCAGCAGCTCGGGACAAGGCCAGCCCCAGCATTTT.

J is TRBJ1-5 and V is TRBV5-6, with a tentative D call TRBD1 (5 bases). Germline V CDR1 and CDR2: SGHDT, YYEEEE. Trimming cost V 0 bases and J 5 bases, with 12 bases left between them. This CDR3 is built from 15 residues. The CDR3 DNA reads as TGTGCCAGCAGCTTGGCCGGGGCAGGACATCAGCCCCAGCATTTT. This codes for CASSLAGAGHQPQHF.

V usage is TRBV29-1 and J usage is TRBJ1-1; D might be TRBD1 (5 bases). Germline assignment: CDR1 SQVTM and CDR2 ANQGSEA. Trimming removed 6 bases at V and 13 bases at J, with 21 bases between. CDR3 length: 12 residues. CDR3 DNA sequence: TGCAGCGTGTATCCCCCCCACAGGCGGGGTTTCTTT. Protein: CSVYPPHRRGFF.